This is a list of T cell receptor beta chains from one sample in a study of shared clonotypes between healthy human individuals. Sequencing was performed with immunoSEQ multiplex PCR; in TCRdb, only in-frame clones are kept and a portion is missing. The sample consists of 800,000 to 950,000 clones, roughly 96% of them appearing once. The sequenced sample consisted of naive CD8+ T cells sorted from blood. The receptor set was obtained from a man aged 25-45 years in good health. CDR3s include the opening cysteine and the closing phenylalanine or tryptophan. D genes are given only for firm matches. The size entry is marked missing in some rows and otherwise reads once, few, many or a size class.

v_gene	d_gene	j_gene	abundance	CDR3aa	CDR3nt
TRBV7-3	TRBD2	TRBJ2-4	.	CASSPRTSGSAQYF	TGTGCCAGCAGCCCCCGGACTAGCGGGAGTGCTCAGTACTTC
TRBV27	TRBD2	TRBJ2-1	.	CASSPGASGVGDEQFF	TGTGCCAGCAGTCCTGGGGCTAGCGGGGTTGGGGATGAGCAGTTCTTC
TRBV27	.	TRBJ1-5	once	CASSPESNQPQHF	TGTGCCAGCAGTCCGGAAAGCAATCAGCCCCAGCATTTT
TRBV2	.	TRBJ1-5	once	CASSEAWGSNQPQHF	TGTGCCAGCAGTGAAGCGTGGGGAAGCAATCAGCCCCAGCATTTT
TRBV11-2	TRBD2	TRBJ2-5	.	CASSSDFWGLAGGMETQYF	TGTGCCAGCAGCTCAGACTTTTGGGGACTAGCGGGAGGGATGGAGACCCAGTACTTC
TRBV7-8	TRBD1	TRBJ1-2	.	CASSLQTGGHGYTF	TGTGCCAGCAGCTTACAGACAGGGGGCCATGGCTACACCTTC
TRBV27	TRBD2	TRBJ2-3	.	CASKRGGDTQYF	TGTGCCAGCAAGCGGGGGGGAGATACGCAGTATTTT
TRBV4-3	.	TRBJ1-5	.	CASSQDLTDNQPQHF	TGCGCCAGCAGCCAAGATCTGACAGACAATCAGCCCCAGCATTTT
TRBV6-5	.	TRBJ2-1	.	CASSYVGVDEQFF	TGTGCCAGCAGTTACGTCGGAGTGGATGAGCAGTTCTTC
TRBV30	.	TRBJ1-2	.	CAWSGGLNYGYTF	TGTGCCTGGAGTGGGGGACTTAACTATGGCTACACCTTC
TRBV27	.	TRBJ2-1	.	CASSFRALGGSGEQFF	TGTGCCAGCAGTTTCCGGGCTCTTGGTGGGTCGGGTGAGCAGTTCTTC
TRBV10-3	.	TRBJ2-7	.	CAVGGPGSGPYEQYF	TGTGCCGTAGGGGGGCCCGGGTCCGGCCCCTACGAGCAGTACTTC
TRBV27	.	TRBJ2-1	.	CASSLYPGNEQFF	TGTGCCAGCAGTTTATACCCAGGGAATGAGCAGTTCTTC
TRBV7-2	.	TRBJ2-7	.	CASSLIPGTYEQYF	TGTGCCAGCAGCTTAATCCCAGGGACCTACGAGCAGTACTTC
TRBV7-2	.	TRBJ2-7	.	CASSLAGGGWEQYF	TGTGCCAGCAGCTTAGCGGGCGGTGGTTGGGAGCAGTACTTC
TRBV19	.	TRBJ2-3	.	CASSPLAEIITDTQYF	TGTGCCAGTAGTCCGTTGGCGGAAATCATCACAGATACGCAGTATTTT
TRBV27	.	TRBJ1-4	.	CASRTHRTSNEKLFF	TGTGCCAGCCGCACCCACAGAACTTCTAATGAAAAACTGTTTTTT
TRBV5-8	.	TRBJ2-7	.	CASSLGSDSYEQYF	TGTGCCAGCAGCTTAGGGAGTGACTCCTACGAGCAGTACTTC
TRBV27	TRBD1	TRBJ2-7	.	CASSLTGGAYEQYF	TGTGCCAGCAGTTTAACAGGGGGAGCCTACGAGCAGTACTTC
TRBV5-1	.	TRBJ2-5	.	CASKKGLETQYF	TGCGCCAGCAAAAAGGGATTGGAGACCCAGTACTTC